The 30 T cell receptor beta chains listed next were all sequenced from one sample in a study of T-cell reconstitution after alpha-beta-depleted transplantation in children (dated by TCRdb to the mid-2010s). Library preparation used PCR. The sample was run on an Illumina HiSeq 2500. To normalize quantification of the TCRbeta repertoire, the TCR libraries were built with molecular barcoding that relied on unique molecular identifiers. TCRdb reworked the public reads: Q25 trimming with fastp, MiXCR clone assembly, productive beta chains retained. Rows matching on CDR3 protein sequence are summarized as one entry with the most common DNA and genes. The sample has hundreds of thousands of distinct CDR3 sequences on record, roughly 15% of them singletons. The ten most abundant clones make up about 5% of the sample. According to the study, the label for this sample's treatment or condition signals: allogeneic hematopoietic cell transplantation with graft depleted of TCRalphabeta T cells and CD19 B cells.

This specimen consisted of PBMCs, mostly from graft donor cells, obtained 360 days after TCRalphabeta/CD19-depleted stem cell transplant. Receptor source: a male patient under 18 who had a stem cell transplant for acute lymphoblastic leukemia, so the T cells may come from the graft donor.

The V gene is TRBV18, the J gene TRBJ2-7; D is possibly TRBD2 (5 bases). The V gene's germline CDR1 is KGHSH and CDR2 LQKENI. The V end lost 2 bases, the J end lost 4 bases, and 12 bases lay between the germline ends. There are 14 residues in the CDR3. The CDR3 region is CASSPSGDGYEQYF. The CDR3 region has the DNA TGTGCCAGCTCACCATCCGGGGATGGATACGAGCAGTACTTC.

The genes are TRBV7-3 and TRBJ2-2; D remains ambiguous. This CDR3 is 16 amino acids long. The V gene lost 0 bases and the J gene lost 2 bases, with 10 bases spanning the gap. Germline V CDR1 and CDR2: SGHTA, FQGTGA. CDR3: CASSLTQSLNTGELFF. DNA of the CDR3: TGTGCCAGCAGCTTAACGCAGTCTCTTAACACCGGGGAGCTGTTTTTT.

As concerns this clonotype: A junction end diverges from the germline sequence, so it may reflect a read error. V and J are TRBV4-1 and TRBJ2-3; TRBD2 is a possible D gene (6 bases). Germline V lookup: CDR1 MGHRA, CDR2 YSYEKL. CDR3 size: 17 residues. The CDR3: CASGSGISGWPTDTQYF. DNA of the CDR3: TGTGCCAGCGGCTCCGGGATTAGCGGCTGGCCCACAGATACGCAGTATTTT.

This clonotype was detected a few times. The CDR3 is CASSLLAVTNEQFF. CDR3 in DNA: TGCGCCAGCAGCTTACTAGCAGTTACTAATGAGCAGTTCTTC. The V gene is TRBV5-1, the J gene TRBJ2-1; a weak D match, TRBD2 (6 bases). From germline, CDR1 is SGHRS and CDR2 YFSETQ. V dropped 2 bases and J dropped 7 bases, with 13 bases sitting between them. The CDR3 has 14 residues.

This clonotype was seen a handful of times. The chain recombines TRBV2 with TRBJ2-2; 8 nucleotides align to TRBD2. From germline, CDR1 is SNHLY and CDR2 FYNNEI. The CDR3 loop spans 14 amino acids. J lost 3 bases, V lost 7 bases, and 4 bases had no gene match. CDR3 sequence reads: CASKEREYTGELFF. Written as DNA, the CDR3 is TGTGCCAGCAAGGAGCGGGAGTACACCGGGGAGCTGTTTTTT. The whole variable domain, remainder taken from reference TRBV2 and TRBJ2-2, is EPEVTQTPSHQVTQMGQEVILRCVPISNHLYFYWYRQILGQKVEFLVSFYNNEISEKSEIFDDQFSVERPDGSNFTLKIRSTKLEDSAMYFCASKEREYTGELFFGEGSRLTVL.

The chain recombines TRBV5-5 with TRBJ2-1, with 9 nucleotides matching TRBD2. The CDR3 is made up of 15 amino acids. The germline gives CDR1 SGHKS, CDR2 YYEKEE (reference sequence). Losses at the gene ends were 0 bases for V and 5 bases for J; bases not matched to a gene: 3. The chain's CDR3 is CASSLGAGGHNEQFF. Here the CDR3 DNA reads TGTGCCAGCAGCTTGGGAGCGGGAGGCCACAATGAGCAGTTCTTC.

This clonotype has only a few counts. The genes are TRBV6-2 or TRBV6-3 and TRBJ2-2; D is possibly TRBD2 (5 bases). CDR3 length equals 16 residues. The V end was cut by 6 bases, the J end by 5 bases, with 19 bases between. CDR1 is MNHEY and CDR2 is SVGEGT in the germline V gene. This CDR3 reads CASSPPRGGGTGELFF. CDR3 bases: TGTGCCAGCAGCCCTCCCCGCGGAGGCGGGACCGGGGAGCTGTTTTTT.

The genes are TRBV5-1 and TRBJ1-1, with D hard to call. V was trimmed by 2 bases and J by 3 bases, leaving 11 bases between them. Germline V gene data show CDR1 as SGHRS and CDR2 as YFSETQ. This CDR3 is built from 14 residues. The CDR3, as DNA: TGCGCCAGCAGCTTCGGAGCGACGGACACTGAAGCTTTCTTT. The encoded protein is CASSFGATDTEAFF.

This clonotype was found many times. The chain couples TRBV3-1 to TRBJ2-7; no definite D call. V gave up 0 bases and J gave up 2 bases, with 14 bases separating them. This CDR3 region has 16 residues. Germline CDR1 and CDR2: LGHDT and YNNKEL (reference sequence). In nucleotides, the CDR3 is TGTGCCAGCAGCCAAGATAGAGGCTATCCTCCCTACGAGCAGTACTTC. Translation gives CASSQDRGYPPYEQYF.

The table lists this clonotype with a few counts. The genes are TRBV29-1 and TRBJ1-1, with unresolved D. The germline V and J ends were trimmed by 6 bases and 3 bases, with 2 bases remaining between them. CDR3 size: 9 residues. Germline V gene lookup returns CDR1 SQVTM and CDR2 ANQGSEA. CDR3 nucleotide sequence: TGCAGCGTCCACACTGAAGCTTTCTTT. This codes for CSVHTEAFF. The variable domain in full, completed from reference TRBV29-1 and TRBJ1-1, reads SAVISQKPSRDICQRGTSLTIQCQVDSQVTMMFWYRQQPGQSLTLIATANQGSEATYESGFVIDKFPISRPNLTFSTLTVSNMSPEDSSIYLCSVHTEAFFGQGTRLTVV.

Many counts were recorded for this clonotype. V usage is TRBV12-3 or TRBV12-4 and J usage is TRBJ2-2, with D perhaps matching TRBD2 (6 bases). Trimming stripped 10 bases from V and 3 bases from J, with 12 bases between. The length of the CDR3 is 13 residues. The CDR3 is CATDSGDTGELFF. The CDR3 DNA reads TGTGCCACCGATTCGGGGGACACCGGGGAGCTGTTTTTT.

This clonotype has a handful of counts. The V call is TRBV12-3 or TRBV12-4, the J call TRBJ1-4, with 12 bases lining up with TRBD1. The CDR3 runs to 12 residues. V lost 5 bases to trimming and J lost 17 bases; unmatched junction nucleotides: 6. This chain's CDR3 is CASSLGTGGCFF. CDR3 sequence (DNA): TGTGCCAGCAGTCTCGGGACAGGGGGCTGTTTTTTT.

This clonotype showed up many times. The V and J genes are TRBV20-1 and TRBJ1-2; no firm D call. V was pared by 3 bases and J by 4 bases, with 6 bases between. The CDR3 runs to 11 residues. Germline CDR1 is DFQATT and CDR2 is SNEGSKA (reference sequence). CDR3 DNA sequence: TGCAGTGCTAGTGTCACCTATGGCTACACCTTC. This translates into CSASVTYGYTF.

This clonotype turned up a few times. This chain links TRBV2 with TRBJ2-2; 7 nucleotides agree with TRBD1. This CDR3 region has 14 residues. Germline V lookup: CDR1 SNHLY, CDR2 FYNNEI. The V and J ends lost 2 bases and 7 bases, in that order; junction bases with no gene match: 4. As DNA, the CDR3 is TGTGCCAGCAGTGAATCGACAGGGATCGGGGAGCTGTTTTTT. Translation gives CASSESTGIGELFF.

Ten or more counts support this clonotype. The chain uses TRBV12-3 or TRBV12-4 and TRBJ2-7; 9 bases line up with TRBD1. The CDR3 length is 15 residues. V gave up 5 bases and J gave up 3 bases; unmatched junction bases: 8. The DNA for the CDR3 is TGTGCCAGCAGTAAACAGGGGGCCCCCAGCTACGAGCAGTACTTC. Amino acid sequence: CASSKQGAPSYEQYF.

This chain connects TRBV5-1 to TRBJ2-1; 13 bases are shared with TRBD2. The J segment lost 0 bases and the V segment lost 1 base, leaving 7 bases of the junction unmatched. CDR1 and CDR2 from the germline V gene are SGHRS and YFSETQ. CDR3 size: 19 residues. CDR3 DNA sequence: TGCGCCAGCAGCTTGCACGGACTAGCGGGAGTGGGCTCCTACAATGAGCAGTTCTTC. Residues: CASSLHGLAGVGSYNEQFF.

This clonotype was counted between two and nine times. The chain couples TRBV12-3 or TRBV12-4 to TRBJ2-3; 15 nucleotides line up with TRBD2. The CDR3 runs to 18 residues. Unmatched junction bases numbered 7, after V lost 4 bases and J lost 2 bases. The CDR3: CASSSRTSGRVSTDTQYF. CDR3 coding DNA: TGTGCCAGCAGTTCCCGGACTAGCGGGAGGGTATCCACAGATACGCAGTATTTT.

The table lists this clonotype with many counts. V gene TRBV3-1 combines with J gene TRBJ1-1; no clear D. Germline V CDR1 and CDR2: LGHDT, YNNKEL (reference sequence). CDR3 length: 12 residues. V lost 4 bases and J 4 bases, leaving 7 bases between the germline ends. CDR3: CASSLSATEAFF. Here the CDR3 DNA reads TGTGCCAGCAGCCTATCCGCCACTGAAGCTTTCTTT.

This clonotype has more than one count but fewer than ten. The chain carries TRBV20-1 and TRBJ1-1; D remains unclear. Deletions cut 6 bases from V and 4 bases from J, with 12 bases between. This CDR3 region has 12 residues. Germline-derived CDR1 and CDR2 are DFQATT and SNEGSKA (reference sequence). The CDR3, as DNA: TGCAGTGCGATGGACGGGCCCACTGAAGCTTTCTTT. It translates to CSAMDGPTEAFF.

There are a few counts of this clonotype. V usage is TRBV6-1 and J usage is TRBJ1-5; TRBD1 agrees at 8 bases. This CDR3 has 14 residues. The junction had 8 bases not matched to a gene; V was cut back by 8 bases and J by 5 bases. Germline loops: CDR1 MNHNS, CDR2 SASEGT. The DNA of the CDR3 is TGTGCCAGCCAAAAGGACAGGGATGATCAGCCCCAGCATTTT. Its translation: CASQKDRDDQPQHF.

The rearrangement joins TRBV14 to TRBJ2-5; the D gene is possibly TRBD1 (6 bases). V was shortened by 4 bases and J by 9 bases, with 24 bases between the two germline ends. This CDR3 contains 16 residues. Germline assignment: CDR1 SGHDN and CDR2 FVKESK. The CDR3 nucleotides are TGTGCCAGCAGCCTGAGGGGGTTTGAAGCGGTGGAGTCCCAGTACTTC. As protein: CASSLRGFEAVESQYF.

The chain has TRBV12-3 or TRBV12-4 and TRBJ1-1, with a weak D call TRBD1 (6 bases). V was pared by 5 bases and J by 0 bases, with 16 bases between. The CDR3 totals 16 residues. The CDR3 nucleotides read TGTGCCAGCAGTCAGGACAGTGGTTGGATGAACACTGAAGCTTTCTTT. Translation: CASSQDSGWMNTEAFF.

In this sample, this clonotype turned up many times. This chain links TRBV20-1 with TRBJ2-3, with TRBD2 identical over 8 bases. This CDR3 spans 15 amino acids. V gave up 6 bases and J gave up 2 bases; unmatched junction bases: 10. CDR1 and CDR2 from the germline V gene are DFQATT and SNEGSKA (reference sequence). CDR3 coding DNA: TGCAGTGCCGACTCTGGACTAGCCATCACAGATACGCAGTATTTT. Translation gives CSADSGLAITDTQYF.

On this clonotype itself: A much larger clone is a single base away; this may be a read error. This CDR3 is CASSPQRNTGELFF. The CDR3 region has the DNA TGTGCCAGCAGCCCCCAGAGGAACACCGGGGAGCTGTTTTTT. The gene calls are TRBV13 and TRBJ2-2; no firm D call. The CDR3 extends over 14 amino acids. CDR1 PRHDT and CDR2 FYEKMQ come from the germline V gene (reference sequence). Trimming pared 5 bases from V and 1 base from J, leaving 8 bases between.

The J gene is TRBJ2-4, the V gene TRBV7-8; the match to TRBD2 covers 7 bases. The CDR3 is 16 amino acids. V lost 1 base, J lost 1 base, and 4 bases stayed unmatched. The V gene's germline CDR1 is SGHVS and CDR2 FQNEAQ. The CDR3 DNA reads as TGTGCCAGCAGCTTAGGGGCGGGAGAGGCCAAAAACATTCAGTACTTC. Translated, it gives CASSLGAGEAKNIQYF.

This clonotype was observed at least ten times. The CDR3 reads CASSKFLDYGYTF. As DNA, the CDR3 is TGTGCCAGCAGCAAGTTTTTGGATTATGGCTACACCTTC. The V gene is TRBV21-1, the J gene TRBJ1-2. TRBV21-1 is annotated as a pseudogene. The CDR3 consists of 13 residues.

The rearrangement joins TRBV27 to TRBJ2-7; D is ambiguous. In germline, CDR1 is MNHEY, CDR2 SMNVEV (reference sequence). The CDR3 runs to 14 residues. The germline V and J ends were trimmed by 7 bases and 7 bases, with 20 bases remaining between them. In nucleotides, the CDR3 is TGTGCCAGCACTTCAGACTCCAGGCGAAAGGAGCAGTACTTC. This gives the protein CASTSDSRRKEQYF.

The gene calls are TRBV7-6 and TRBJ1-4; weak D call: TRBD1 (6 bases). The germline gives CDR1 SGHVS, CDR2 FNYEAQ. V was trimmed by 1 base and J by 0 bases, leaving 9 bases between them. The CDR3 has 16 amino acids. The CDR3 loop is CASSLVNRATNEKLFF. CDR3 DNA: TGTGCCAGCAGCTTAGTCAACAGGGCAACTAATGAAAAACTGTTTTTT.

The CDR3 sequence is CAWTVPGELFF. CDR3 DNA: TGTGCCTGGACTGTCCCCGGGGAGCTGTTTTTT. The genes are TRBV30 and TRBJ2-2; D gene uncertain. Germline V gene lookup returns CDR1 GTSNPN and CDR2 SVGIG (reference sequence). The CDR3 consists of 11 residues. Trimming shortened V by 4 bases and J by 6 bases, and 6 bases separated the two germline ends.

This clonotype occurred a few times. J is TRBJ1-5 and V is TRBV20-1; tentative D call: TRBD1 (5 bases). The germline V gene has CDR1 DFQATT and CDR2 SNEGSKA (reference sequence). V was pared by 3 bases and J by 1 base, with 25 bases between. This CDR3 has 19 residues. DNA of the CDR3: TGCAGTGCTAGGTGGGCCGTTCAGGGATGGGGACGGAGCAATCAGCCCCAGCATTTT. Its protein is CSARWAVQGWGRSNQPQHF.